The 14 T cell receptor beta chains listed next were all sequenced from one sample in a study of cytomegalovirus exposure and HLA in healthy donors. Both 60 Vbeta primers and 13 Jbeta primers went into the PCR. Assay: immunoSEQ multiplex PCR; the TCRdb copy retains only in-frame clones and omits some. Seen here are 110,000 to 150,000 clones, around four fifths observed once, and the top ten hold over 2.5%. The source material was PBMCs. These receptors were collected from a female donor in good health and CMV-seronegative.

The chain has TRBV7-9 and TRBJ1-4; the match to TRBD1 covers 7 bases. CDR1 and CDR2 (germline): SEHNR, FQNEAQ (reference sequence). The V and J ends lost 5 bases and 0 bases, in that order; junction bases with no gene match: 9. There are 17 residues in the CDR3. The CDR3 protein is CASSRRGVGATNEKLFF. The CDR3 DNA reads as TGTGCCAGCAGCCGCAGGGGGGTGGGGGCAACTAATGAAAAACTGTTTTTT.

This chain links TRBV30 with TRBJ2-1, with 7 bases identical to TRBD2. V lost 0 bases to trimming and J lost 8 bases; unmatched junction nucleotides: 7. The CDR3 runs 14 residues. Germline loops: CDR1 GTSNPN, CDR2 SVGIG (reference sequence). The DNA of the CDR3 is TGTGCCTGGAGTGTTTCCATGGCGGGAGATGAGCAGTTCTTC. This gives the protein CAWSVSMAGDEQFF.

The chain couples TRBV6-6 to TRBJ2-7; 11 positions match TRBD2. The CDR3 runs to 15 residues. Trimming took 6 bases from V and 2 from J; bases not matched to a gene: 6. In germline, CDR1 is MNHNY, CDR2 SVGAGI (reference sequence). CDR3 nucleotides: TGTGCCAGCAGAAGCACTAGCGGGAGAACCTACGAGCAGTACTTC. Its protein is CASRSTSGRTYEQYF.

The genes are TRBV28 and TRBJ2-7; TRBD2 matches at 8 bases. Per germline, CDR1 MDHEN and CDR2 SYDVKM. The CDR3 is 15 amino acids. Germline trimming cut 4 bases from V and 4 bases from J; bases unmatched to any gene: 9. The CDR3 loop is CASSSLGQREYEQYF. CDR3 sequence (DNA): TGTGCCAGCAGTTCCCTCGGACAGCGGGAGTACGAGCAGTACTTC.

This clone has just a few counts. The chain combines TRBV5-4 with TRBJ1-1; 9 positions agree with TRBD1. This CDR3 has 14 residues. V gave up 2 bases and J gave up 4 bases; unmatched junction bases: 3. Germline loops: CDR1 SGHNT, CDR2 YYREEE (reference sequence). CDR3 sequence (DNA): TGTGCCAGCAGCTTCGGGACAGGGTTCACTGAAGCTTTCTTT. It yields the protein CASSFGTGFTEAFF.

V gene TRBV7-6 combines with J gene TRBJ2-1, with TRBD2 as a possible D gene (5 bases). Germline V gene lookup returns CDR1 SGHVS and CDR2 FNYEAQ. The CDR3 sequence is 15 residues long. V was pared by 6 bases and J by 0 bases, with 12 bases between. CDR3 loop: CASRLGVFSYNEQFF. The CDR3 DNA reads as TGTGCCAGCAGACTCGGGGTGTTCTCCTACAATGAGCAGTTCTTC.

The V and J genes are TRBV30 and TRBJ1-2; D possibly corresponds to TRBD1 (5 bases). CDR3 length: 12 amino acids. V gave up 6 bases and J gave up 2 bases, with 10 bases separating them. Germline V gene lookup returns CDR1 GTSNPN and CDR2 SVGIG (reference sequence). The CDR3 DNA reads TGTGCCTGTAGACAGAGGAACTATGGCTACACCTTC. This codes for CACRQRNYGYTF.

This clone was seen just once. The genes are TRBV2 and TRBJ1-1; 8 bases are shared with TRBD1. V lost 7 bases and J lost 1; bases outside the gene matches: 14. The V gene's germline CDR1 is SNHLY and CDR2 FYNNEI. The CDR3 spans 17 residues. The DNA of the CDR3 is TGTGCCAGCAATTATGAAGGAAGCGGACAGGGGAACACTGAAGCTTTCTTT. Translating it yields CASNYEGSGQGNTEAFF.

This CDR3 is CASSSSGTSGRDEQFF. The CDR3 DNA reads as TGTGCCAGCAGTTCCTCCGGGACTAGCGGGAGAGATGAGCAGTTCTTC. V is TRBV6-6 and J is TRBJ2-1; 14 bases are shared with TRBD2. This CDR3 has 16 amino acids. V trimming: 4 bases; J trimming: 8 bases; junction bases outside the gene matches: 7. CDR1 and CDR2 from the germline V gene are MNHNY and SVGAGI (reference sequence).

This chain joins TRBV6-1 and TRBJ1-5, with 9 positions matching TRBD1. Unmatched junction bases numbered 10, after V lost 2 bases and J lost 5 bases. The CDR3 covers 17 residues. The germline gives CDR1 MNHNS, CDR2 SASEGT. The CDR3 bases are TGTGCCAGCAGTGAACTTCCGGGACAGGGTGGGGATCAGCCCCAGCATTTT. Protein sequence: CASSELPGQGGDQPQHF.

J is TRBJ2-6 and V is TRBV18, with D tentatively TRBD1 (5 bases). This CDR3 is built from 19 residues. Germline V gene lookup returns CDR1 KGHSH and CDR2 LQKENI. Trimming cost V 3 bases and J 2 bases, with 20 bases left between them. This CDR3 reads CASSPLVQGANPGANVLTF. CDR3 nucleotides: TGTGCCAGCTCACCCCTGGTTCAGGGCGCCAATCCTGGGGCCAACGTCCTGACTTTC. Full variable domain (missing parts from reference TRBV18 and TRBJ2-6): NAGVMQNPRHLVRRRGQEARLRCSPMKGHSHVYWYRQLPEEGLKFMVYLQKENIIDESGMPKERFSAEFPKEGPSILRIQQVVRGDSAAYFCASSPLVQGANPGANVLTFGAGSRLTVL.

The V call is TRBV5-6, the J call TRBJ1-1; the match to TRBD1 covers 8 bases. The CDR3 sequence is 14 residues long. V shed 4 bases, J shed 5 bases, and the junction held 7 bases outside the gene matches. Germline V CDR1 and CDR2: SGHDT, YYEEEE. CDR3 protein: CASSPGQESTEAFF. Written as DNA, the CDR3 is TGTGCCAGCAGCCCGGGACAGGAGAGTACTGAAGCTTTCTTT.

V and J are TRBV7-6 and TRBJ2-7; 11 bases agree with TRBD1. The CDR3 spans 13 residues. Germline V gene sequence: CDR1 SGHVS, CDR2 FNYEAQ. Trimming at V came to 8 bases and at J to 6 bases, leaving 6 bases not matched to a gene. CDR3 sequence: CASSRDRGFEQYF. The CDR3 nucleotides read TGTGCCAGCTCCCGGGACAGGGGGTTCGAGCAGTACTTC.

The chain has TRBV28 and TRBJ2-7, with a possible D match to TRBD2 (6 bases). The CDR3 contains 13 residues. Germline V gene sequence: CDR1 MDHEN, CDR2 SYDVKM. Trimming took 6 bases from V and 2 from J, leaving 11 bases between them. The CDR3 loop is CASSRGLPYEQYF. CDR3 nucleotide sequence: TGTGCCAGCAGCCGGGGACTTCCCTACGAGCAGTACTTC.